This entry lists 23 T cell receptor beta chains sequenced from one sample in a study of vaccination effects on CD4 cells after COVID-19. Their specific antigens are unknown. Scientists isolated CD4+ T cells after a roughly nine-day culture period ended. TCRdb keeps only in-frame clones here, not all; method: immunoSEQ multiplex PCR. The sample has approximately 37,000 clones; roughly 79% are singletons. Source: CD4+ T cells from PBMCs cultured without peptide, taken before COVID-19 vaccination. These receptor sequences come from a human donor who received a COVID-19 vaccine.

The chain recombines TRBV30 with TRBJ1-5, with D possibly TRBD1 on 5 matching bases. The CDR3 sequence is 15 residues long. CDR1 and CDR2 from the germline V gene are GTSNPN and SVGIG (reference sequence). V lost 1 base and J lost 3, with 13 bases in between. DNA for the CDR3: TGTGCCTGGAGTGAACGGCAGGGATTCAATCAGCCCCAGCATTTT. It encodes CAWSERQGFNQPQHF.

The V call is TRBV6-2 or TRBV6-3, the J call TRBJ2-5, with a possible D match to TRBD2 (6 bases). The ends were cut back, 0 bases at V and 2 bases at J, with 16 bases in the middle. This CDR3 contains 17 residues. Per germline, CDR1 MNHEY and CDR2 SVGEGT. The CDR3 DNA is TGTGCCAGCAGTTACTCCCCTCCAGGAGGGGAGCAAGAGACCCAGTACTTC. Translated: CASSYSPPGGEQETQYF.

This chain connects TRBV28 to TRBJ1-2; D ambiguous. Trimming stripped 6 bases from V and 4 bases from J, with 18 bases between. This CDR3 is 15 amino acids long. The germline gives CDR1 MDHEN, CDR2 SYDVKM. Here the CDR3 reads CASSDRAGSPYGYTF. The CDR3 DNA is TGTGCCAGCAGCGACCGGGCCGGGTCACCCTATGGCTACACCTTC.

The J gene is TRBJ2-1, the V gene TRBV5-1; no clear D. Germline CDR1 SGHRS, CDR2 YFSETQ. V was clipped by 4 bases and J by 4 bases, with 12 bases between them. This CDR3 has 14 residues. Here the CDR3 reads CASSPPTAYNEQFF. The CDR3 DNA reads as TGCGCCAGCAGCCCCCCGACTGCTTACAATGAGCAGTTCTTC. The full variable domain, rest sourced from reference TRBV5-1 and TRBJ2-1, is KAGVTQTPRYLIKTRGQQVTLSCSPISGHRSVSWYQQTPGQGLQFLFEYFSETQRNKGNFPGRFSGRQFSNSRSEMNVSTLELGDSALYLCASSPPTAYNEQFFGPGTRLTVL.

This clone was found a few times. The chain carries TRBV19 and TRBJ1-5; D remains ambiguous. Trimming shortened V by 7 bases and J by 6 bases, and 22 bases separated the two germline ends. CDR1 and CDR2 (germline): LNHDA, SQIVND (reference sequence). The CDR3 contains 16 residues. CDR3 nucleotides: TGTGCCAGTAATCCAGTCGTCTCCTCCCCAAGTCAGCCCCAGCATTTT. Residues: CASNPVVSSPSQPQHF.

The gene calls are TRBV10-3 and TRBJ1-5, with 8 bases fitting TRBD1. CDR3 length equals 14 residues. CDR1 is ENHRY, CDR2 SYGVKD, per germline. V shed 5 bases, J shed 5 bases, and the junction held 5 bases outside the gene matches. The CDR3, as DNA: TGTGCCATCAGTAACCAGGGGGCTGATCAGCCCCAGCATTTT. Encoded protein: CAISNQGADQPQHF.

This sequence joins TRBV27 and TRBJ1-6; 7 nucleotides match TRBD1. The CDR3 covers 15 residues. CDR1 and CDR2 from the germline V gene are MNHEY and SMNVEV (reference sequence). Trimming removed 2 bases from V and 7 bases from J; junction bases left unmatched: 5. This CDR3 reads CASSLLGDRNSPLHF. The CDR3 DNA reads TGTGCCAGCAGTTTACTCGGGGACAGAAATTCACCCCTCCACTTT.

The chain couples TRBV28 to TRBJ2-7; D gene uncertain. The V gene lost 5 bases and the J gene lost 1 base, with 9 bases spanning the gap. The CDR3 has 13 residues. Germline V CDR1 and CDR2: MDHEN, SYDVKM. DNA for the CDR3: TGTGCCAGCAGTCGCCCCCCATCCTACGAGCAGTACTTC. As protein: CASSRPPSYEQYF.

The chain combines TRBV6-4 with TRBJ2-5; tentatively, D is TRBD1 (6 bases). CDR1 MRHNA and CDR2 SNTAGT come from the germline V gene. V was shortened by 5 bases and J by 5 bases, with 12 bases between the two germline ends. The CDR3 is 13 amino acids. The CDR3, as DNA: TGTGCCAGCAGTACAGGGCCGGAGGAGACCCAGTACTTC. Translating gives CASSTGPEETQYF.

This clone showed up just a few times. CDR3 protein: CATRLVGEGTEAFF. The CDR3, as DNA: TGTGCCACACGCCTGGTGGGGGAGGGCACTGAAGCTTTCTTT. The V and J genes are TRBV2 and TRBJ1-1; the D gene is possibly TRBD1 (5 bases). Trimming stripped 10 bases from V and 4 bases from J, with 19 bases between. The CDR3 covers 14 residues. From germline, CDR1 is SNHLY and CDR2 FYNNEI.

The chain is built from TRBV19 and TRBJ2-7; D is perhaps TRBD1 (6 bases). The germline V and J ends were trimmed by 4 bases and 1 base, with 20 bases remaining between them. The CDR3 is 17 residues long. Germline values: CDR1 LNHDA, CDR2 SQIVND (reference sequence). CDR3 sequence (DNA): TGTGCCAGTAGTAAGGGTCAGGGGCAAGGGTATTCCTACGAGCAGTACTTC. Translating it yields CASSKGQGQGYSYEQYF.

This clone was seen a handful of times. Here the CDR3 omits its conserved ending phenylalanine or tryptophan, so a read error is the likely source. The DNA is omitted, as the CDR3 cannot be located on it reliably, and the CDR3 follows TCRdb's listing. The genes are TRBV6-6 and TRBJ1-4; TRBD1, the table's D call, was not compared with the DNA. Per the germline V gene, CDR1 is MNHNY and CDR2 is SVGAGI (reference sequence). The CDR3 spans 11 amino acids, including both terminal residues. The CDR3 sequence: CASSYPRTGYS.

This chain links TRBV2 with TRBJ2-6; D ambiguous. The CDR3 loop spans 12 amino acids. Trimming removed 8 bases from V and 0 bases from J, with 2 bases in between. The germline V gene has CDR1 SNHLY and CDR2 FYNNEI. DNA of the CDR3: TGTGCCAGCGACTCTGGGGCCAACGTCCTGACTTTC. Protein sequence: CASDSGANVLTF.

There are a few counts of this clone. The chain has TRBV21-1 and TRBJ2-7; TRBD2 is the table's D call and was not checked against the DNA. TRBV21-1 corresponds to a pseudogene. The CDR3 consists of 14 residues. CDR3 region: CASSDARGCYEQYF. CDR3 nucleotides: TGTGCCAGCAGCGATGCGCGGGGATGCTACGAGCAGTACTTC.

The chain couples TRBV29-1 to TRBJ2-2; weak D call: TRBD1 (6 bases). Trimming shortened V by 6 bases and J by 6 bases, and 14 bases separated the two germline ends. The CDR3 is 13 residues long. Germline assignment: CDR1 SQVTM and CDR2 ANQGSEA. The CDR3 protein is CSVGRGSAGELFF. The CDR3 DNA is TGCAGCGTAGGCAGGGGCTCCGCCGGGGAGCTGTTTTTT.

In its sample, this clone was seen a few times. The chain employs TRBV5-1 and TRBJ1-2; TRBD1 might be the D (6 bases). V was trimmed by 0 bases and J by 8 bases, leaving 11 bases between them. This CDR3 has 13 amino acids. The germline V gene has CDR1 SGHRS and CDR2 YFSETQ. The CDR3 region has the DNA TGCGCCAGCAGCTTGGTAGGAGACAGGGGCTACACCTTC. Protein: CASSLVGDRGYTF.

CDR3 sequence (DNA): TGTGCCAGCAGTTACGGACGGGGAACCTCTGGAAACACCATATATTTT. Translation gives CASSYGRGTSGNTIYF. V usage is TRBV6-5 and J usage is TRBJ1-3; D gene unclear. This CDR3 region has 16 residues. Germline V CDR1 and CDR2: MNHEY, SVGAGI. Trimming removed 2 bases from V and 0 bases from J, with 11 bases in between.

The rearrangement joins TRBV7-9 to TRBJ2-7; D not resolved. Trimming left V 3 bases short and J 3 bases short, with 18 bases between. The CDR3 is 16 residues long. Per germline, CDR1 SEHNR and CDR2 FQNEAQ (reference sequence). The CDR3 coding sequence is TGTGCCAGCAGCTTTTCGGCCAACCGACCATTCTACGAGCAGTACTTC. Its translation: CASSFSANRPFYEQYF.

The V gene is TRBV6-5, the J gene TRBJ1-2; 8 bases are a match to TRBD1. Per germline, CDR1 MNHEY and CDR2 SVGAGI. The trim removed 2 bases at V and 8 bases at J, leaving 7 bases unmatched. CDR3 length: 14 residues. The CDR3 bases are TGTGCCAGCAGTTACCGGGGACAGGCACAGGGCTACACCTTC. Translating gives CASSYRGQAQGYTF.

This rearrangement joins TRBV6-6 to TRBJ2-6, with 14 positions matching TRBD2. This CDR3 is 20 amino acids long. The germline CDR1 and CDR2 sequences are MNHNY and SVGAGI (reference sequence). The junction had 9 bases not matched to a gene; V was cut back by 5 bases and J by 0 bases. The CDR3 sequence: CASSQTSGRAKSSGANVLTF. CDR3 coding DNA: TGTGCCAGCAGTCAGACTAGCGGGAGGGCCAAGAGCTCTGGGGCCAACGTCCTGACTTTC.

This chain uses TRBV6-1 with TRBJ2-7; the D is unclear. Looked up from germline, CDR1 is MNHNS and CDR2 is SASEGT. The V end lost 2 bases, the J end lost 2 bases, and 13 bases lay between the germline ends. This CDR3 comprises 15 residues. CDR3 in DNA: TGTGCCAGCAGTGAATACCCCGGGTCCCCCTACGAGCAGTACTTC. Amino acid sequence: CASSEYPGSPYEQYF.

This chain joins TRBV2 and TRBJ1-3, with D possibly matching TRBD1 (5 bases). The CDR3 contains 17 residues. Between the trimmed V and J ends, which lost 2 bases and 0 bases, there was a span of 14 bases. In germline, CDR1 is SNHLY, CDR2 FYNNEI. The CDR3 is CASSERGTAHSGNTIYF. The DNA of the CDR3 is TGTGCCAGCAGTGAAAGGGGAACAGCCCACTCTGGAAACACCATATATTTT.

This chain links TRBV7-9 with TRBJ1-6; D not resolved. Germline V gene data show CDR1 as SEHNR and CDR2 as FQNEAQ (reference sequence). V dropped 3 bases and J dropped 3 bases, with 6 bases sitting between them. The CDR3 extends over 14 amino acids. The CDR3 loop is CASSFWDYNSPLHF. The CDR3 bases are TGTGCCAGCAGCTTTTGGGACTATAATTCACCCCTCCACTTT.